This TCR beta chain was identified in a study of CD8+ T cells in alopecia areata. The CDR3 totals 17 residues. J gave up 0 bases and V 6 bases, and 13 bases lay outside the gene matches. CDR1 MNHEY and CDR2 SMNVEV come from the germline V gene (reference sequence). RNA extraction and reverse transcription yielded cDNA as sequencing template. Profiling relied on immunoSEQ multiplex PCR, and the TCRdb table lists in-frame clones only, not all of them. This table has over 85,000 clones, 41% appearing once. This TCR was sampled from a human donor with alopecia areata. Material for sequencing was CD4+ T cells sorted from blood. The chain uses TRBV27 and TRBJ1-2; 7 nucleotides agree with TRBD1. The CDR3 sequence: CASRTYRDSGTNYGYTF. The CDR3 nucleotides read TGTGCCAGCAGAACATACCGGGACAGCGGAACTAACTATGGCTACACCTTC.